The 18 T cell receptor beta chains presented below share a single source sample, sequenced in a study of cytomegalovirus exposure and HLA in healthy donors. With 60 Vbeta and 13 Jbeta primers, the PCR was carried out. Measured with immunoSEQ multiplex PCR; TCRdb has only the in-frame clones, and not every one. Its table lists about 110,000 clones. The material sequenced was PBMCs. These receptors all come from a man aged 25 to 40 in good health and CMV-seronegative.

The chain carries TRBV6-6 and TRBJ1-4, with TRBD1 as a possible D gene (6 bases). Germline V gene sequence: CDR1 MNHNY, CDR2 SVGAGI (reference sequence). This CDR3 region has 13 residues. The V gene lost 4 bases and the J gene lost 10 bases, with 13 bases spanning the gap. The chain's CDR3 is CASSWGPLGKLFF. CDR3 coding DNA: TGTGCCAGCAGTTGGGGGCCGCTGGGAAAACTGTTTTTT.

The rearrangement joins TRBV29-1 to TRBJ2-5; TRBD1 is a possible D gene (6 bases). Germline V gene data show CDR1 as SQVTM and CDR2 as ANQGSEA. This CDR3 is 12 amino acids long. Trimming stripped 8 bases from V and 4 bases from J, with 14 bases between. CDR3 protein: CSHQGLGETQYF. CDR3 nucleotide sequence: TGCAGCCACCAGGGGTTAGGAGAGACCCAGTACTTC. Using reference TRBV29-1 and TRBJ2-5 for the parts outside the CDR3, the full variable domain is SAVISQKPSRDICQRGTSLTIQCQVDSQVTMMFWYRQQPGQSLTLIATANQGSEATYESGFVIDKFPISRPNLTFSTLTVSNMSPEDSSIYLCSHQGLGETQYFGPGTRLLVL.

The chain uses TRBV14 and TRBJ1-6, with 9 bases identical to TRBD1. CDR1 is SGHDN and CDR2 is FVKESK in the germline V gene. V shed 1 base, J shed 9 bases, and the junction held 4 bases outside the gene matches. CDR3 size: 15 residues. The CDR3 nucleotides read TGTGCCAGCAGCCAAGCCGGGACAGGGAGTTCACCCCTCCACTTT. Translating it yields CASSQAGTGSSPLHF.

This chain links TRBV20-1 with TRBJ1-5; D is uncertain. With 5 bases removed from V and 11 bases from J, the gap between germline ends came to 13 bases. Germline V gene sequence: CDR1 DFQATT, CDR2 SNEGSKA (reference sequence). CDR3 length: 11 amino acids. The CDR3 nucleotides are TGCAGTGCTGCTAGTGATGAGGCCCAGCATTTT. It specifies CSAASDEAQHF.

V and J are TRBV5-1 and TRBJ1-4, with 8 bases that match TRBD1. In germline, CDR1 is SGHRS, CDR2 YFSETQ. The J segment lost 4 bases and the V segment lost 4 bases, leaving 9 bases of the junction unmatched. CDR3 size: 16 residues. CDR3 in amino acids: CASSAGGGADNEKLFF. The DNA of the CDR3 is TGCGCCAGCAGCGCAGGGGGCGGGGCAGATAATGAAAAACTGTTTTTT.

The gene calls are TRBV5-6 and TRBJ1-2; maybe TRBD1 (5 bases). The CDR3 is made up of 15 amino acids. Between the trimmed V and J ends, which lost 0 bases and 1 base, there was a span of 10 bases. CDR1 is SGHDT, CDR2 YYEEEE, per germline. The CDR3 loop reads CASSLVAGNNYGYTF. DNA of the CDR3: TGTGCCAGCAGCTTGGTAGCAGGGAATAACTATGGCTACACCTTC. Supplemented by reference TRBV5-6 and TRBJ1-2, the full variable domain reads DAGVTQSPTHLIKTRGQQVTLRCSPKSGHDTVSWYQQALGQGPQFIFQYYEEEERQRGNFPDRFSGHQFPNYSSELNVNALLLGDSALYLCASSLVAGNNYGYTFGSGTRLTVV.

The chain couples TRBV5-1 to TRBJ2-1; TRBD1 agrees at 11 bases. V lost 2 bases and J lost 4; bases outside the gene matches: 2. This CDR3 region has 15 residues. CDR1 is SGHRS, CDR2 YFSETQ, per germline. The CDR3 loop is CASSFGQGAYNEQFF. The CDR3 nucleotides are TGCGCCAGCAGCTTTGGACAGGGGGCGTACAATGAGCAGTTCTTC.

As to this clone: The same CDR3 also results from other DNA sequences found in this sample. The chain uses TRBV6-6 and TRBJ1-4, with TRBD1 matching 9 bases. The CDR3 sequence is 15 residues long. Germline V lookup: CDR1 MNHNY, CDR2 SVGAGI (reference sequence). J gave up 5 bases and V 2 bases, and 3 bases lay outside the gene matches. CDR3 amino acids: CASSYLGTGNEKLFF. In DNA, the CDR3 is TGTGCCAGCAGTTACCTAGGGACAGGGAATGAAAAACTGTTTTTT.

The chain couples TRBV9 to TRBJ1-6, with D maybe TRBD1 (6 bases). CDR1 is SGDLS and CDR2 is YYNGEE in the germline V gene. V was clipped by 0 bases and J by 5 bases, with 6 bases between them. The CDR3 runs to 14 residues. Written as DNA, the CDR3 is TGTGCCAGCAGCGTAGCAGGGGATAATTCACCCCTCCACTTT. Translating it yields CASSVAGDNSPLHF.

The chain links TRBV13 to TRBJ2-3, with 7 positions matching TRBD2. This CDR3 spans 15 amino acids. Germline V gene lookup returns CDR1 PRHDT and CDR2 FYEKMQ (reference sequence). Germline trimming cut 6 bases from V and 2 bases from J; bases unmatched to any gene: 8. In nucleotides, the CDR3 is TGTGCCAGCAGTTCTAGAGCGGGAAACACAGATACGCAGTATTTT. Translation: CASSSRAGNTDTQYF.

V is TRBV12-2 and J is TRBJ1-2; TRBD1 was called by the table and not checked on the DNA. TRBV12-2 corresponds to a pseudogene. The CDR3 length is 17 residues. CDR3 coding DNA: TGTGCAAGTCGCTCACCTAGGGACAGGGGGCGCGGCTATGGCTACACCTTC. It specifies CASRSPRDRGRGYGYTF.

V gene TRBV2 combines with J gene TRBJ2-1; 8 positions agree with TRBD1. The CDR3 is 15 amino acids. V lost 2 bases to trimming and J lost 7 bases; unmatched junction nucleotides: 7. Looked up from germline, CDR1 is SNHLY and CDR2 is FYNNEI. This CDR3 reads CASSERDRNGNEQFF. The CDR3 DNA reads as TGTGCCAGCAGTGAAAGGGACAGGAATGGGAATGAGCAGTTCTTC.

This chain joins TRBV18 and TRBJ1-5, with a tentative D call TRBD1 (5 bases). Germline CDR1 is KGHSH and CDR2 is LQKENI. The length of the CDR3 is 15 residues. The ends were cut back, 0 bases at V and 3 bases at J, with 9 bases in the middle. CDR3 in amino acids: CASSPPGGNNQPQHF. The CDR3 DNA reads TGTGCCAGCTCACCACCGGGGGGGAACAATCAGCCCCAGCATTTT.

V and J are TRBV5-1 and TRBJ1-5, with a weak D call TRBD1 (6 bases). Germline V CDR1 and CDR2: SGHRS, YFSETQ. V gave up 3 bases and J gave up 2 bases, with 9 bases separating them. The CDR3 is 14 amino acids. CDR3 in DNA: TGCGCCAGCAGCTCACAGGGTGGCAATCAGCCCCAGCATTTT. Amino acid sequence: CASSSQGGNQPQHF.

The CDR3 reads CASSLQGLGNIQYF. The CDR3 DNA is TGTGCCAGCAGCTTACAGGGGTTGGGAAACATTCAGTACTTC. The V gene is TRBV5-4, the J gene TRBJ2-4; TRBD1 matches 7 bases. Trimming removed 2 bases from V and 6 bases from J; junction bases left unmatched: 5. From germline, CDR1 is SGHNT and CDR2 YYREEE (reference sequence). CDR3 size: 14 residues.

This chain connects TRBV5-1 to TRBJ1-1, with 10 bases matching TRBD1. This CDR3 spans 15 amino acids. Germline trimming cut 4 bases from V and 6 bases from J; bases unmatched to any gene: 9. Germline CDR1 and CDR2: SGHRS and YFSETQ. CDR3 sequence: CASSLDRGPGAEAFF. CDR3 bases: TGCGCCAGCAGCCTCGACAGGGGGCCAGGGGCTGAAGCTTTCTTT.

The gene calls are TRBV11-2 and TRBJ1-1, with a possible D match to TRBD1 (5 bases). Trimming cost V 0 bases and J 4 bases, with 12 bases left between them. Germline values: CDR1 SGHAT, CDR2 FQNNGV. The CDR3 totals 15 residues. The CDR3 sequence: CASSLDLSGVTEAFF. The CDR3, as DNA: TGTGCCAGCAGCTTAGATCTATCGGGGGTCACTGAAGCTTTCTTT.

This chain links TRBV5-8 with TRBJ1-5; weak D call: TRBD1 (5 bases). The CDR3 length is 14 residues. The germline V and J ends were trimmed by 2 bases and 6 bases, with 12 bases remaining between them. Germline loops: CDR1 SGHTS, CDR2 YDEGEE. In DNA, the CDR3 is TGTGCCAGCAGCTTCGGGGCGCGGGGTCAGCCCCAGCATTTT. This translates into CASSFGARGQPQHF. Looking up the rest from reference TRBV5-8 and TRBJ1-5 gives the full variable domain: EAGVTQSPTHLIKTRGQQATLRCSPISGHTSVYWYQQALGLGLQFLLWYDEGEERNRGNFPPRFSGRQFPNYSSELNVNALELEDSALYLCASSFGARGQPQHFGDGTRLSIL.